These 17 T cell receptor beta chains were all obtained from the same sample, sequenced in a study of shared T cell receptors in the human thymus. The method was immunoSEQ multiplex PCR; TCRdb's version includes in-frame clones alone and lacks a portion of them. The data hold just under 550,000 clones, with approximately 78% observed a single time. These same records also appear under a second study, on human thymus T cells.

The sequencing input was thymocytes. The receptors originated from a boy under two years old with a congenital heart defect.

The genes are TRBV6-1 and TRBJ2-5, with 10 bases matching TRBD2. This CDR3 has 17 amino acids. Germline lookup yields CDR1 MNHNS and CDR2 SASEGT. V was clipped by 3 bases and J by 0 bases; unmatched bases: 7. CDR3 DNA: TGTGCCAGCAGTGACGAAATAGCGGGAGGCTACCAAGAGACCCAGTACTTC. Amino acid sequence: CASSDEIAGGYQETQYF.

The chain is built from TRBV9 and TRBJ1-1, with D unresolved. The CDR3 length is 15 residues. Germline lookup yields CDR1 SGDLS and CDR2 YYNGEE. V lost 3 bases, J lost 2 bases, and 14 bases lay in between. The CDR3 loop is CASSARREGNTEAFF. CDR3 bases: TGTGCCAGCAGCGCCCGGAGGGAGGGTAACACTGAAGCTTTCTTT.

The chain employs TRBV4-3 and TRBJ2-1; D possibly corresponds to TRBD1 (5 bases). CDR1 is LGHNA and CDR2 is YSLEER in the germline V gene. V was shortened by 0 bases and J by 0 bases, with 12 bases between the two germline ends. This CDR3 is built from 17 residues. The DNA for the CDR3 is TGCGCCAGCAGCCAAGACAGGGCGGAGAACTCCTACAATGAGCAGTTCTTC. Translating it yields CASSQDRAENSYNEQFF.

The chain is built from TRBV15 and TRBJ2-7; D may be TRBD2 (6 bases). V was cut by 6 bases and J by 7 bases, with 10 bases left in between. CDR1 LNHNV and CDR2 YYDKDF come from the germline V gene (reference sequence). The CDR3 covers 11 residues. Here the CDR3 DNA reads TGTGCCACCAGGGGGGGTGGGGAGCAGTACTTC. This translates into CATRGGGEQYF.

The J gene is TRBJ1-4, the V gene TRBV5-5; D is undetermined. Germline lookup yields CDR1 SGHKS and CDR2 YYEKEE (reference sequence). The V gene lost 4 bases and the J gene lost 6 bases, with 13 bases spanning the gap. The CDR3 is made up of 14 amino acids. The CDR3 sequence is CASSRPGGDEKLFF. The CDR3 nucleotides read TGTGCCAGCAGCCGCCCTGGCGGGGATGAAAAACTGTTTTTT.

This sequence joins TRBV27 and TRBJ2-7, with D tentatively TRBD1 (5 bases). Trimming took off 6 bases at V and 0 bases at J, with 12 bases between the two ends. Germline CDR1 and CDR2: MNHEY and SMNVEV (reference sequence). The CDR3 contains 14 residues. The CDR3 DNA follows: TGTGCCAGCAGCTACGACAGAACCTCCTACGAGCAGTACTTC. Amino acid sequence: CASSYDRTSYEQYF.

J is TRBJ2-3 and V is TRBV5-6; perhaps TRBD1 as D (6 bases). The CDR3 totals 14 residues. CDR1 and CDR2 (germline): SGHDT, YYEEEE. V gave up 0 bases and J gave up 3 bases, with 8 bases separating them. In DNA form, the CDR3 reads TGTGCCAGCAGCTTGGGGGGGCGGACAGATACGCAGTATTTT. Translated, it gives CASSLGGRTDTQYF.

The chain uses TRBV11-2 and TRBJ2-7; possible D gene TRBD1, 6 bases. V was shortened by 5 bases and J by 3 bases, with 17 bases between the two germline ends. This CDR3 has 15 amino acids. Germline V CDR1 and CDR2: SGHAT, FQNNGV. The CDR3 DNA follows: TGTGCCAGCAGCCTATACGTACAGGGTGTCTACGAGCAGTACTTC. Its protein is CASSLYVQGVYEQYF.

The chain carries TRBV5-1 and TRBJ2-7; 9 positions agree with TRBD2. The CDR3 extends over 17 amino acids. From germline, CDR1 is SGHRS and CDR2 YFSETQ. Trimming cost V 2 bases and J 7 bases; bases outside gene matches: 16. The CDR3 DNA reads as TGCGCCAGCAGCTTAAGGGGATTGGCTAGCGGGACGGAGGAGCAGTACTTC. Translated: CASSLRGLASGTEEQYF.

The chain combines TRBV5-1 with TRBJ1-4, with D unclear. Germline values: CDR1 SGHRS, CDR2 YFSETQ. The V end was cut by 3 bases, the J end by 0 bases, with 15 bases between. CDR3 length: 17 residues. CDR3 nucleotides: TGCGCCAGCAGCTCAAAACGGCGGTTTACAACTAATGAAAAACTGTTTTTT. It yields the protein CASSSKRRFTTNEKLFF.

This chain links TRBV4-1 with TRBJ1-4; 8 bases map to TRBD1. Losses at the gene ends were 7 bases for V and 8 bases for J; bases not matched to a gene: 6. The CDR3 extends over 13 amino acids. Germline values: CDR1 MGHRA, CDR2 YSYEKL. CDR3 sequence: CASKGRGREKLFF. The DNA of the CDR3 is TGCGCCAGCAAGGGCAGGGGGCGAGAAAAACTGTTTTTT.

CDR3 coding DNA: TGTGCCAGCAGTTTATCCAGGACTAGCGAAAAGTACGAGCAGTACTTC. Translated: CASSLSRTSEKYEQYF. The chain carries TRBV27 and TRBJ2-7; 9 bases are shared with TRBD2. The CDR3 spans 16 residues. The trim removed 0 bases at V and 4 bases at J, leaving 7 bases unmatched. Germline V gene data show CDR1 as MNHEY and CDR2 as SMNVEV (reference sequence).

The table lists this clone with a count of one. The chain employs TRBV5-6 and TRBJ1-1; D possibly corresponds to TRBD1 (5 bases). Germline assignment: CDR1 SGHDT and CDR2 YYEEEE. The CDR3 is made up of 13 amino acids. V gave up 1 base and J gave up 6 bases, with 10 bases separating them. CDR3 in amino acids: CASSLQGVPEAFF. The DNA of the CDR3 is TGTGCCAGCAGCTTGCAGGGTGTACCTGAAGCTTTCTTT.

This sequence joins TRBV10-1 and TRBJ2-5, with a weak D call TRBD1 (6 bases). This CDR3 has 13 residues. In germline, CDR1 is WNHNN, CDR2 SYGVQD (reference sequence). The ends were cut back, 4 bases at V and 5 bases at J, with 11 bases in the middle. The CDR3 DNA sequence: TGCGCCAGCAGTGTTTGGGGGCTGGAGACCCAGTACTTC. It encodes CASSVWGLETQYF.

This clone was counted between two and nine times. One junction end does not reproduce the germline sequence, and a read error may be involved. The chain is built from TRBV7-2 and TRBJ2-5; 7 nucleotides agree with TRBD1. Germline lookup yields CDR1 SGHTA and CDR2 FQGNSA. The CDR3 extends over 13 amino acids. CDR3 nucleotide sequence: TGTGCCAGCAGCCTATCTAGGGGGCGGTGGATCAACTTC. It translates to CASSLSRGRWINF.

This clone was recorded only once. The rearrangement links TRBV28 to TRBJ2-3; 7 bases align to TRBD2. The ends lost 6 bases at V and 3 bases at J; junction bases unmatched: 9. CDR1 MDHEN and CDR2 SYDVKM come from the germline V gene. The CDR3 contains 15 residues. This CDR3 is CASSPWREGTDTQYF. CDR3 nucleotide sequence: TGTGCCAGCAGCCCCTGGAGGGAGGGGACAGATACGCAGTATTTT.

The rearrangement joins TRBV9 to TRBJ2-5, with D perhaps matching TRBD1 (6 bases). The V and J ends lost 4 bases and 5 bases respectively, with 21 bases between them. The CDR3 consists of 16 residues. From germline, CDR1 is SGDLS and CDR2 YYNGEE. The CDR3 nucleotides are TGTGCCAGCAGCCCAACCGCCGGGACACATCTTGAGACCCAGTACTTC. Protein: CASSPTAGTHLETQYF.